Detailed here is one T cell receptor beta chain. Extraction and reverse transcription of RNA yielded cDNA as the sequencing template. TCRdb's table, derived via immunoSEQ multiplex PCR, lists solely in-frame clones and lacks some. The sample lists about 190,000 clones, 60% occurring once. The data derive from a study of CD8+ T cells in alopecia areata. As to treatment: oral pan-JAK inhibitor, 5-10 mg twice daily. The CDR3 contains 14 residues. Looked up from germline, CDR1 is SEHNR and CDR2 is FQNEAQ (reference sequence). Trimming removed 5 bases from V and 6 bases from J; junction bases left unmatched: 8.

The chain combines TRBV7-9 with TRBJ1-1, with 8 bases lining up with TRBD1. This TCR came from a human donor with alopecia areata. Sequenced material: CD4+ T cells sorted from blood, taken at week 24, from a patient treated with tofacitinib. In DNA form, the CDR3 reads TGTGCCAGCAGCCATCCCCCAGGGGGCTCTGAAGCTTTCTTT. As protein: CASSHPPGGSEAFF.